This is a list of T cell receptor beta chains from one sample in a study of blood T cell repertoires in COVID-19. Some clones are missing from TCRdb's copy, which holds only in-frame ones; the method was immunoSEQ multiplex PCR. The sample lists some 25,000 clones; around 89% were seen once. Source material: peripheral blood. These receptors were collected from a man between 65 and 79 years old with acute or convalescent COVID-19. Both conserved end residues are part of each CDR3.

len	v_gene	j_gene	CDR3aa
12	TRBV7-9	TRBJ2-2	CASSREAGELFF
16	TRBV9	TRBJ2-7	CASSGGVAGGPYEQYF
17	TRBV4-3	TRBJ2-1	CASSQDSRTSAYNEQFF
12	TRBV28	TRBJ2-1	CASSSGGDEQFF
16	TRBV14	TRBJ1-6	CASSHRPGVVGSPLHF
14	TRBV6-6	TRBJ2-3	CAIQRERSTDTQYF
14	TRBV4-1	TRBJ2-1	CASSHPSTSHEQFF
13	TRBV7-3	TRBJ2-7	CASSSTGSGEQYF
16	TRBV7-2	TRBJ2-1	CASSLSSGSSYNEQFF
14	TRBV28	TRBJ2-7	CASSFTATLYEQYF
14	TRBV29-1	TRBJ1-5	CSVGMGQGSQPQHF
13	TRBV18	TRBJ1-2	CASSPGQAYGYTF
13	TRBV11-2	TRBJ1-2	CASRRSYRDGYTF
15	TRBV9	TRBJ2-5	CPSRGGGGPQETQYF
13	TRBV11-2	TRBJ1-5	CASSFRAGQPQHF
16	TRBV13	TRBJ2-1	CASSPAGTSGHNEQFF
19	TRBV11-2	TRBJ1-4	CASSLWRGPPFISNEKLFF
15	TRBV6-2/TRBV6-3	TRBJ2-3	CASSGLAGETDTQYF